These 7 T cell receptor beta chains originate from one sample sequenced in a study of T cell responses to AZD1222 COVID-19 vaccine. The method was immunoSEQ multiplex PCR; TCRdb's version includes in-frame clones alone and lacks a portion of them. The profile shows tens of thousands of clones, about 90% of them singletons. The sequenced sample was peripheral blood, obtained on day 0 of AZD1222 vaccination. The origin of the receptors is an adult in good health.

The chain recombines TRBV7-9 with TRBJ1-2, with D hard to call. From germline, CDR1 is SEHNR and CDR2 FQNEAQ (reference sequence). CDR3 length: 14 amino acids. Between the trimmed V and J ends, which lost 1 base and 4 bases, there was a span of 10 bases. For the CDR3, the DNA is TGTGCCAGCAGCTTAGTGGCAGAATTCTATGGCTACACCTTC. Its protein is CASSLVAEFYGYTF.

The chain links TRBV6-5 to TRBJ1-6, with 7 bases identical to TRBD1. The V gene's germline CDR1 is MNHEY and CDR2 SVGAGI. With V trimmed by 4 bases and J by 10 bases, 10 bases remained unmatched. The CDR3 sequence is 15 residues long. CDR3 coding DNA: TGTGCCAGCAGTTTGACAGGGAACCCTCACTCACCCCTCCACTTT. Its translation: CASSLTGNPHSPLHF.

V and J are TRBV5-1 and TRBJ1-4, with 9 positions matching TRBD1. With 3 bases clipped from V and 8 bases from J, the junction kept 5 bases outside the gene matches. CDR3 length equals 14 residues. Germline CDR1 is SGHRS and CDR2 is YFSETQ. CDR3 sequence reads: CASSSGTGHEKLFF. CDR3 coding DNA: TGCGCCAGCAGCTCGGGGACAGGGCACGAAAAACTGTTTTTT. The complete variable domain, with remaining parts taken from reference TRBV5-1 and TRBJ1-4, reads KAGVTQTPRYLIKTRGQQVTLSCSPISGHRSVSWYQQTPGQGLQFLFEYFSETQRNKGNFPGRFSGRQFSNSRSEMNVSTLELGDSALYLCASSSGTGHEKLFFGSGTQLSVL.

The rearrangement joins TRBV10-3 to TRBJ2-5; D call uncertain. Looked up from germline, CDR1 is ENHRY and CDR2 is SYGVKD. CDR3 size: 15 residues. V lost 2 bases and J 4 bases, leaving 14 bases between the germline ends. The DNA for the CDR3 is TGTGCCATCAGTGAGGTACGGCAAACCGGAGAGACCCAGTACTTC. Its translation: CAISEVRQTGETQYF.

The gene calls are TRBV7-9 and TRBJ1-2; TRBD1 matches 7 bases. The CDR3 runs to 16 residues. The junction had 14 bases not matched to a gene; V was cut back by 5 bases and J by 5 bases. CDR1 is SEHNR and CDR2 is FQNEAQ in the germline V gene (reference sequence). The CDR3 loop reads CASSKAGTASPYGYTF. CDR3 coding DNA: TGTGCCAGCAGCAAAGCCGGGACAGCCTCCCCTTATGGCTACACCTTC.

J is TRBJ2-2 and V is TRBV6-5, with unresolved D. CDR1 is MNHEY, CDR2 SVGAGI, per germline. V lost 8 bases and J lost 8, with 12 bases in between. The CDR3 loop spans 12 amino acids. CDR3 region: CASPSLLGELFF. DNA of the CDR3: TGTGCCAGCCCCAGTCTGTTGGGGGAGCTGTTTTTT.

This rearrangement joins TRBV6-5 to TRBJ1-2, with 7 bases identical to TRBD1. Germline V gives CDR1 MNHEY, CDR2 SVGAGI. J gave up 8 bases and V 0 bases, and 9 bases lay outside the gene matches. The CDR3 covers 15 residues. CDR3 sequence reads: CASSYSYSGGDGYTF. In DNA, the CDR3 is TGTGCCAGCAGTTACTCTTACTCAGGGGGGGACGGCTACACCTTC.